This entry concerns a single TCR beta chain. Only in-frame clones appear in the TCRdb table, and some are missing; sequencing was by immunoSEQ multiplex PCR. The table lists about 19,000 clones, about 28% of them singletons. This sample was included in a study of sequential checkpoint blockade in melanoma. Study details: DNA from 70 to 95 pretreatment tumor samples underwent TCRβ immunosequencing. About two dozen patients had matched tumor biopsies before treatment and at week 13 after nivolumab or ipilimumab alone.

Described treatment: randomized to nivolumab then ipilimumab (arm A) or the reverse (arm B). The sequence derives from a human donor with melanoma. The source material was tumor tissue (inferred from file names), sampled from a patient given nivolumab and ipilimumab in sequence.

The DNA of the CDR3 is TGTGCCAGCAGTTACTCGACAGCGGTCTACAATGAGCAGTTCTTC. It is translated as CASSYSTAVYNEQFF. This chain joins TRBV6-8 and TRBJ2-1; either TRBD1 or TRBD2 may fit D (5 bases each). V lost 0 bases and J lost 3, with 9 bases in between. The CDR3 length is 15 residues. The V gene's germline CDR1 is MNHGY and CDR2 SAAAGT.